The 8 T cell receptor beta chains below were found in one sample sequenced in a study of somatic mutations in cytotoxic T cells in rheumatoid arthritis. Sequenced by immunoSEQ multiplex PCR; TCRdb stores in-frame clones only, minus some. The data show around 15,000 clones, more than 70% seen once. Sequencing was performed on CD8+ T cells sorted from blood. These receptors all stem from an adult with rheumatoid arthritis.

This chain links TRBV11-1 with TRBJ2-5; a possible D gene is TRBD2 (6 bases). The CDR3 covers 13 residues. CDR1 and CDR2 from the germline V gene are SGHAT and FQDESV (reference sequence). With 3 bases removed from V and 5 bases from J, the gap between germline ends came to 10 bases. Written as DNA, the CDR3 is TGTGCCAGCAGCTTCTCGGGGGTGGAGACCCAGTACTTC. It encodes CASSFSGVETQYF.

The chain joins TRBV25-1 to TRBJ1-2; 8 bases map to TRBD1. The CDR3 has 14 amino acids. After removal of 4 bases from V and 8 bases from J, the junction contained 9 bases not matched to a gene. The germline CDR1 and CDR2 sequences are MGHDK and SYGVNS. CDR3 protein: CASSAQTGGGGYTF. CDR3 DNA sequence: TGTGCCAGCAGTGCCCAAACAGGGGGAGGAGGCTACACCTTC.

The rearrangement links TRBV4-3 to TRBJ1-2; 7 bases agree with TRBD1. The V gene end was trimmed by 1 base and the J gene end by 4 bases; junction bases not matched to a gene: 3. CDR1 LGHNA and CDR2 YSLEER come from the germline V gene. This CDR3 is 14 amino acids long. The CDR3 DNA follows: TGCGCCAGCAGCCAAGGTACAGGGGCCTATGGCTACACCTTC. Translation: CASSQGTGAYGYTF.

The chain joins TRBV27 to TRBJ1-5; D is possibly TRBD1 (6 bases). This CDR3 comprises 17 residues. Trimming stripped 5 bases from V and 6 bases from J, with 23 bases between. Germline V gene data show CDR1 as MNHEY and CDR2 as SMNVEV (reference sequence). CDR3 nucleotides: TGTGCCAGCAGTCCAAACGACCAGGGGAGGAAGGCTCAGCCCCAGCATTTT. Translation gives CASSPNDQGRKAQPQHF.

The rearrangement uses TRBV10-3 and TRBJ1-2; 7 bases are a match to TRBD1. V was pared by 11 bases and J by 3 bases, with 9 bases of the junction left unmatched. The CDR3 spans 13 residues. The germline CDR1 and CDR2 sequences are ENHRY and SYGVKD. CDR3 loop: CALRTGEDYGYTF. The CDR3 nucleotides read TGTGCCCTACGGACAGGAGAAGACTATGGCTACACCTTC.

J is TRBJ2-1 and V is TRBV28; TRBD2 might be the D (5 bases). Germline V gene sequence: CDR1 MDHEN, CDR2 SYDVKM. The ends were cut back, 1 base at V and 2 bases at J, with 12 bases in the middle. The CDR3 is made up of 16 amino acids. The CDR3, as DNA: TGTGCCAGCAGTTTATTAGACTACCTCGCCTACAATGAGCAGTTCTTC. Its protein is CASSLLDYLAYNEQFF.

This chain's CDR3 is CASSITSRADWETQYF. The DNA for the CDR3 is TGTGCCAGTAGTATAACGTCGAGGGCAGATTGGGAGACCCAGTACTTC. The J gene is TRBJ2-5, the V gene TRBV19; TRBD2 is a possible D gene (5 bases). Germline CDR1 is LNHDA and CDR2 is SQIVND (reference sequence). Trimming cost V 2 bases and J 5 bases, with 18 bases left between them. The CDR3 is 16 residues long.

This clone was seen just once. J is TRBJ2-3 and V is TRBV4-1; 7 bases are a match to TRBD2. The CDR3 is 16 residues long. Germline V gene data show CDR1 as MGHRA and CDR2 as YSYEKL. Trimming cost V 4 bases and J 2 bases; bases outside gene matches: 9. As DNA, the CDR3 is TGCGCCAGCAGCCCCCTCGCGGGAGTGCACACAGATACGCAGTATTTT. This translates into CASSPLAGVHTDTQYF.